This T cell receptor beta chain was documented in a study of T cell changes during pregnancy in multiple sclerosis. The repertoire was sequenced with immunoSEQ multiplex PCR; TCRdb's copy has only in-frame clones and lacks some. The sample has more than 10,000 clones, roughly 88% seen once. This CDR3 is built from 12 residues. V lost 6 bases, J lost 3 bases, and 12 bases lay in between. Germline assignment: CDR1 SQVTM and CDR2 ANQGSEA. Sequences were derived from CD8+ T cells from peripheral blood mononuclear cells, sampled in the second trimester of pregnancy. The source is a female donor in good health, enrolled as a control in a pregnancy study. The chain links TRBV29-1 to TRBJ2-7; weak D call: TRBD2 (6 bases). Here the CDR3 reads CSVEIADYEQYF. As DNA, the CDR3 is TGCAGCGTGGAAATAGCGGACTACGAGCAGTACTTC.